Below, one TCR beta chain is given with its context. Its antigen is currently unknown. In the same sample, other DNA sequences code for this CDR3. The PCR ran on 60 Vbeta and 13 Jbeta primers. TCRdb's copy holds only in-frame clones and misses some; the assay was immunoSEQ multiplex PCR. The repertoire holds 140,000 to 150,000 clones, over 65% seen once, with around 3.2% in the top ten. This specimen comes from a study of cytomegalovirus exposure and HLA in healthy donors. Findings of the study overall: Earlier findings revealed that most TCR beta V segments proved productive either about 87% or about 30% of the time. The availability of immune exposure information extended only to CMV serostatus.

Germline V gene data show CDR1 as MDHEN and CDR2 as SYDVKM. This CDR3 region has 13 residues. V gave up 5 bases and J gave up 2 bases; unmatched junction bases: 2. Though nominally healthy at sampling, donors likely had unrecorded immune exposures. The specimen was PBMCs. The gene calls are TRBV28 and TRBJ1-2, with 7 positions matching TRBD1. The receptor comes from a female donor in good health and CMV-seronegative. The CDR3 loop reads CASSTGANYGYTF. In DNA, the CDR3 is TGTGCCAGCAGTACAGGGGCGAACTATGGCTACACCTTC.